This TCR beta chain derives from a study of T and B cells in COVID-19 patients (dated by TCRdb to 2018 to 2021). About the full investigation: In this study, adaptive immunity was profiled in COVID-19 patients who either had active infection or had recovered, using TRB and IGH repertoire sequencing of peripheral blood. An age-matched reference group of about 40 healthy donors negative for COVID-19 antibodies was used as the comparison for repertoire analyses. In the active-infection cohort, about 90% of the roughly 20 patients had comorbidities linked to unfavorable COVID-19 outcome. The recovered cohort included more than 15 patients who contributed about 21 samples, and most of those patients had mild to moderate COVID-19 that was managed on an outpatient basis. Critical illness requiring mechanical ventilation or ECMO was present in about 65% of the roughly 20 patients in the active-infection cohort. Over 7 million TCR sequences were analysed from a TCR and BCR sequence repository that comprised 35 to 40 patients and 65 or so time points. Because samples were available both during active disease and after recovery, two patients were counted in both the recovered and the active cohorts. As many as 9 follow-up blood samples were taken per patient, and some of the samples covered different disease stages within the same individual. A median age of around 35 years was recorded in the recovered cohort versus 60 to 85 years in the active-infection cohort. Summary of the overall study and its limitations: Few blood samples were available from mildly ill patients while symptoms were present or from severe cases at early time points. In active COVID-19, TRB repertoires were highly clonal, while at recovery, diversity and richness increased above the levels seen in healthy donors. The recovered cohort had 2,000 to 3,000 exclusive TCR clusters, including approximately 34 low-pGen clusters. Strongly skewed TRBV/TRBJ gene usage was reported in patients with COVID-19. Specific T cell subsets (CD4+/Treg/CD8+) and sorted SARS-CoV-2-responsive or tetramer+ T cells had not yet been sequenced, and the corresponding sequencing experiments were ongoing. The reported TCR clusters were said to need prospective validation before any clinical use. The size of the cohort was considered insufficient for assessing HLA contributions to COVID-19 susceptibility or severity.

Genomic DNA extracted from blood, in amounts of about 240-550 ng, served as the starting material for amplifying TRB repertoires. Including cysteine and phenylalanine, the CDR3 has 19 amino acids. The CDR3 DNA has 57 bases and is translated from base 1. Relative to germline, V is 0 bases shorter and J is 0 bases shorter, with 15 bases between their ends. CDR1 SGHTA and CDR2 FQGNSA are derived from the germline V gene. TCRdb lists the instrument as Illumina MiSeq. TRB rearrangements were amplified by multiplex PCR with BIOMED2 TRB-A/B primer pools. Two consecutive PCRs added Illumina-compatible adapters and 7-nucleotide sample barcodes to the amplicons. All library PCRs used Phusion HS II polymerase. The amplicons were purified from gel with the NucleoSpin Gel and PCR Clean-up kit, measured on Qubit, and combined at about 3.8 nM. Amplicon pool quality was checked on an Agilent 2100 Bioanalyzer before Illumina next-generation sequencing. In the authors' own workflow: Annotation of TRB rearrangements was done in MiXCR 3.0.8 with the default MiXCR reference library. Non-productive reads and sequences with fewer than 2 reads were removed, and each unique CDR3 nucleotide sequence was counted as one clone. Clonality, diversity, richness and V-J gene usage were calculated in R 3.5.1. TCR clustering by CDR3 similarity used GLIPH2, with generation probabilities calculated by OLGA. GLIPH2 clusters were kept only when the clusters contained at least four unique TCR clonotypes present in at least three individuals. The public reads were quality trimmed at Q25 with fastp and then assembled into clones with MiXCR by TCRdb, keeping productive beta chains. Here each entry gathers all rows of one CDR3 protein and keeps the most common genes and DNA. The V and J calls shown here were made by TCRdb, not taken from the authors' results. Across this sample there are about 15,000 distinct CDR3 sequences, with about 29% seen only once. In total, the top ten clones hold roughly 1.2% of the sample.

About this clonotype itself: It lacks a known antigen. No much larger clonotype is one base removed from it; base qualities were not supplied.

Material for sequencing was blood. The origin of this receptor is a human donor who had recovered from COVID-19. Recombination connected TRBV7-2 to TRBJ1-6; matching of 5 bases hints at TRBD1 as the D gene. DNA sequence: TGTGCCAGCAGCTTAGCACCTACCGGGGCCAGCTCCTATAATTCACCCCTCCACTTT. This translates into CASSLAPTGASSYNSPLHF.